This T cell receptor (beta chain) was sequenced during a study of blood T cell repertoires in COVID-19. Turning to the study itself: Both acute and convalescent COVID-19 samples were obtained from the United States, Italy and Spain.

Assay: immunoSEQ multiplex PCR; the TCRdb copy retains only in-frame clones and omits some. The sample has under 200,000 clones, 65% to 85% seen once. The CDR3 runs 15 residues. The junction had 3 bases not matched to a gene; V was cut back by 2 bases and J by 6 bases. CDR1 and CDR2 from the germline V gene are SGDLS and YYNGEE. Specimen: peripheral blood. The chain recombines TRBV9 with TRBJ2-1, with TRBD2 matching 12 bases. The TCR originated in a woman aged 55-75 years with acute or convalescent COVID-19. Here the CDR3 reads CASSVLAGGLNEQFF. The CDR3 nucleotides read TGTGCCAGCAGCGTGCTAGCGGGGGGGCTCAATGAGCAGTTCTTC.